The sequence of this TCR beta chain was determined in a study of T-cell reconstitution after alpha-beta-depleted transplantation in children (dated by TCRdb to the mid-2010s). Looking at the study overall: T-cell immune reconstitution after TCRalphabeta/CD19-depleted allogeneic hematopoietic cell transplantation in children was quantitatively tracked in the study by means of TCR repertoire profiling. Findings and caveats that apply to the study as a whole: The apparently early recovery of alphabetaT-cell counts about two months after transplant reportedly depended on only several hundred rapidly expanded clones that came from non-depleted graft cells. Hyperexpanded clone frequencies declined over subsequent months; after one year, T-cell counts and TCRbeta diversity were mostly attributed to newly produced T cells. In some patients, high TCRbeta diversity at day 60 was attributed to recipient T cells and intrathymic progenitors that had survived conditioning.

Explained via the paper, the treatment or condition label denotes: allogeneic hematopoietic cell transplantation with graft depleted of TCRalphabeta T cells and CD19 B cells. TCRalphabeta/CD19-depleted allogeneic hematopoietic cell grafts were given to the transplant recipients, all of whom were children. With respect to this clonotype: This clone's antigen is unknown. The input lacks base qualities; no much larger clone sits a single base away.

The receptor library was made with PCR. The run used an Illumina HiSeq 2500. Molecular barcoding was employed in the preparation of TCR libraries, with unique molecular identifiers being used to normalize TCRbeta repertoire quantification. The raw public reads went through TCRdb reprocessing: fastp at Q25, MiXCR clone calling, in-frame beta chains kept. Merged by CDR3 protein, the rows form single entries marked with the most common genes and DNA. In all, the sample holds 450,000 to 550,000 distinct CDR3 sequences, and about 10% of those were seen once. The top ten clonotypes cover 11% to 15% of the sample. The CDR3 has 15 amino acids, counting the end cysteine and phenylalanine. Only the CDR3 region is kept as DNA, spanning 45 bases read in frame from base 1. CDR1 and CDR2, looked up from the germline V gene, are SGDLS and YYNGEE. V and J lose 4 bases and 5 bases, and a span of 16 bases separates them.

Recombination connected TRBV9 to TRBJ2-1; TRBD2 might be the D gene, on 8 matching bases. The material sequenced was PBMCs, mostly from graft donor cells, taken 180 days after TCRalphabeta/CD19-depleted stem cell transplant. The TCR sequence derives from a female patient aged 2 to 10 who had a stem cell transplant for aplastic anemia, so the T cells may come from the graft donor. CDR3 sequence: CASSPGGGQDNEQFF. The DNA sequence follows: TGTGCCAGCAGCCCGGGAGGGGGCCAGGACAATGAGCAGTTCTTC.